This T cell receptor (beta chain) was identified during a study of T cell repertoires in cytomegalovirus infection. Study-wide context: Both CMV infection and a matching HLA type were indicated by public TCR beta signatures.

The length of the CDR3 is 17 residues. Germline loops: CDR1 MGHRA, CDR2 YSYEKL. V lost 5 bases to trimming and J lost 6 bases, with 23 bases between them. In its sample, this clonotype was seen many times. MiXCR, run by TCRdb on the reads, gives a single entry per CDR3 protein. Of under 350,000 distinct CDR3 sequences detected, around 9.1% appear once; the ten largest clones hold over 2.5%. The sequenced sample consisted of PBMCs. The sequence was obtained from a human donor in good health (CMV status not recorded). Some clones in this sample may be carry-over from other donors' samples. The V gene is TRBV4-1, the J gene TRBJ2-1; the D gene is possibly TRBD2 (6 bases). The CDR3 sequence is CASSSSPRGLGGNEQFF. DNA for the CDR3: TGCGCCAGCAGCTCCTCTCCCCGGGGCCTCGGGGGCAATGAGCAGTTCTTC.